These T cell receptor beta chains were read from a single sample in a study of blood T cells in healthy people across ages. From the 5' RACE reads, TCRdb called clonotypes with MiXCR, one entry per CDR3 protein. The data contain some 1.5 million distinct CDR3 sequences, roughly 27% of them singletons. The source material was blood. All receptors come from a woman aged 25 to 39 in good health. Both conserved end residues are part of each CDR3. The D gene is left open where the match is weak. A row's size may be missing; if present it is once, few, many or a size class.

j_gene,v_gene,d_gene,abundance,CDR3aa,CDR3nt
TRBJ2-1,TRBV2,-,-,CASSEPGRPYNEQFF,TGTGCCAGCAGTGAACCGGGCCGTCCCTACAATGAGCAGTTCTTC
TRBJ2-1,TRBV6-5,TRBD2,few,CASSLPKTSGRAFEQFF,TGTGCCAGCAGTTTACCGAAGACTAGCGGGAGGGCTTTTGAGCAGTTCTTC
TRBJ1-1,TRBV7-2,TRBD1,-,CASSSLGQLNTEAFF,TGTGCCAGCAGCTCCTTGGGACAGCTGAACACTGAAGCTTTCTTT
TRBJ2-7,TRBV25-1,TRBD2,-,CASRRSGTSGPEQYF,TGTGCCAGCAGGAGATCTGGGACTAGCGGGCCCGAGCAGTACTTC
TRBJ2-7,TRBV5-1,TRBD1,many,CASSLLGQASSSYEQYF,TGCGCCAGCAGCTTGTTGGGACAGGCCTCAAGCTCCTACGAGCAGTACTTC
TRBJ2-7,TRBV29-1,-,many,CSVVDPLSEQYF,TGCAGCGTTGTTGATCCCCTCTCCGAGCAGTACTTC
TRBJ1-6,TRBV4-1,-,-,CASSQAPLGAGSPLHF,TGCGCCAGCAGCCAAGCCCCCCTTGGGGCGGGTTCACCCCTCCACTTT
TRBJ1-1,TRBV7-9,-,-,CASSLGPGVTEAFF,TGTGCCAGCAGCTTGGGTCCGGGAGTCACTGAAGCTTTCTTT
TRBJ2-3,TRBV20-1,TRBD2,few,CSAPLSGGRHSSTDTQYF,TGCAGTGCCCCTCTTAGCGGGGGGCGCCATTCTAGCACAGATACGCAGTATTTT
TRBJ2-5,TRBV5-1,-,many,CASSSRVRETQYF,TGTGCCAGCAGCTCCAGGGTGCGGGAGACCCAGTACTTC
TRBJ1-1,TRBV11-2,-,-,CASSSMGRRDTEAFF,TGTGCCAGCAGCTCGATGGGACGGAGGGACACTGAAGCTTTCTTT
TRBJ2-5,TRBV6-4,-,-,CASTPPRGSPQETQYF,TGTGCCAGCACTCCGCCCCGGGGCTCCCCACAAGAGACCCAGTACTTC
TRBJ2-3,TRBV5-6,TRBD1,few,CANSLGGDRVFTDTQYF,TGTGCCAACAGCTTGGGAGGGGACAGGGTCTTCACAGATACGCAGTATTTT
TRBJ2-6,TRBV7-6,TRBD2,-,CASSLWRAGGTGANVLTF,TGTGCCAGCAGCTTATGGCGTGCGGGGGGAACTGGGGCCAACGTCCTGACTTTC
TRBJ1-4,TRBV20-1,-,few,CSAGEGTNEKLFF,TGCAGTGCTGGTGAGGGAACTAATGAAAAACTGTTTTTT
TRBJ2-7,TRBV7-2,-,few,CASSLAFPAAEQYF,TGTGCCAGCAGCTTAGCGTTTCCAGCGGCCGAGCAGTACTTC
TRBJ2-1,TRBV20-1,TRBD2,few,CSALTSGVRNEQFF,TGCAGTGCCCTTACTAGCGGGGTCCGCAATGAGCAGTTCTTC
TRBJ2-3,TRBV4-1,TRBD1,-,CVSSHQGESTDTQYF,TGCGTCAGCAGCCATCAGGGGGAGAGCACAGATACGCAGTATTTT
TRBJ1-2,TRBV28,-,-,CASSLRRDGGYTF,TGTGCCAGCAGTTTACGCAGGGACGGCGGCTACACCTTC
TRBJ2-7,TRBV7-9,-,few,CASSLLRIREQYF,TGTGCCAGCAGCTTACTCCGGATCCGCGAGCAGTACTTC
TRBJ2-7,TRBV20-1,-,-,CSAIGGTEQYF,TGCAGTGCTATAGGAGGGACCGAGCAGTACTTC
TRBJ1-1,TRBV27,-,-,CASSLFRWDREAFF,TGTGCCAGCAGTTTATTCAGATGGGACCGTGAAGCTTTCTTT
TRBJ2-2,TRBV2,-,-,CASSARGANTGELFF,TGTGCCAGCAGTGCTAGGGGCGCGAACACCGGGGAGCTGTTTTTT
TRBJ2-2,TRBV10-1,-,-,CASSVQGGGELFF,TGCGCCAGCAGTGTACAGGGAGGCGGGGAGCTGTTTTTT
TRBJ2-3,TRBV10-1,TRBD1,-,CASSPRTGISTDTQYF,TGCGCCAGCAGCCCCCGGACAGGGATTAGCACAGATACGCAGTATTTT
TRBJ2-2,TRBV7-3,-,-,CASSLGSGGELFF,TGTGCCAGCAGCTTAGGGTCTGGCGGGGAGCTGTTTTTT
TRBJ2-5,TRBV9,TRBD1,few,CASSFRDRDSETQYF,TGTGCCAGCAGCTTCAGGGACAGGGACTCAGAGACCCAGTACTTC
TRBJ2-1,TRBV20-1,TRBD2,-,CSARDLLAGGHEQFF,TGCAGTGCTAGAGATTTGCTAGCGGGAGGTCATGAGCAGTTCTTC
TRBJ2-1,TRBV4-2,TRBD2,few,CASSQLTGGDNEQFF,TGTGCCAGCAGCCAATTGACCGGGGGGGACAATGAGCAGTTCTTC
TRBJ1-3,TRBV7-3,-,-,CATLSGNTIYF,TGTGCCACCTTATCTGGAAACACCATATATTTT
TRBJ2-3,TRBV11-2,TRBD1,many,CASSGQGITDTQYF,TGTGCCAGCAGCGGACAGGGAATCACAGATACGCAGTATTTT
TRBJ1-1,TRBV20-1,-,-,CSARGTRGRAAEAFF,TGCAGTGCCCGAGGGACTCGGGGTCGGGCAGCTGAAGCTTTCTTT
TRBJ2-1,TRBV20-1,-,few,CSASGLYNEQFF,TGCAGTGCTAGCGGGCTCTACAATGAGCAGTTCTTC
TRBJ1-6,TRBV2,TRBD1,many,CASSGQGNSPLHF,TGCGCCAGCTCCGGACAGGGGAATTCACCCCTCCACTTT
TRBJ2-5,TRBV5-4,-,-,CVSRYDEGGTDNEQYF,TGTGTCAGCAGGTACGATGAAGGGGGTACAGACAATGAGCAGTACTTC
TRBJ1-1,TRBV5-1,-,-,CASSLVAGVRITEAFF,TGCGCCAGCAGCTTGGTAGCAGGAGTAAGAATCACTGAAGCTTTCTTT
TRBJ1-2,TRBV6-6,TRBD1,-,CASSEGAGGYGYTF,TGTGCCAGCAGCGAGGGGGCGGGCGGCTATGGCTACACCTTC